One and the same sample provided the 3 T cell receptor beta chains below, sequenced in a study of blood T cell repertoires in COVID-19 (dated by TCRdb to about 2020). The method was the immunoSEQ multiplex PCR assay. Entries here come from immuneACCESS through TCRdb and include only in-frame sequences with V and J called. Some clones fail to appear in such tables; in the studies checked, an unresolved V gene covers under half of the shortfall, and the cause of the remainder is unknown. The sample has about 260,000 clones on record, roughly 86% of them singletons. Approximately 9.4% of the sample is taken by the ten largest. The specimen was peripheral blood. The receptors here all came from a man in his forties or fifties who had recovered from COVID-19.

The rearrangement links TRBV27 to TRBJ2-3; D remains unclear. V shed 3 bases and J shed 0 bases, with 7 bases lying between them. The CDR3 loop spans 14 amino acids. Germline V gives CDR1 MNHEY, CDR2 SMNVEV (reference sequence). CDR3 nucleotide sequence: TGTGCCAGCAGTTTTGCGATTAGCACAGATACGCAGTATTTT. This codes for CASSFAISTDTQYF.

The CDR3 DNA is TGTGCCAGCAGCCAGGGACAGGGGAGCTCCTACGAGCAGTACTTC. Protein sequence: CASSQGQGSSYEQYF. The genes are TRBV5-4 and TRBJ2-7, with TRBD1 identical over 10 bases. The germline V gene has CDR1 SGHNT and CDR2 YYREEE (reference sequence). The ends lost 4 bases at V and 0 bases at J; junction bases unmatched: 4. The CDR3 runs to 15 residues.

The rearrangement uses TRBV5-4 and TRBJ2-3; TRBD2 matches 7 bases. Germline CDR1 is SGHNT and CDR2 is YYREEE (reference sequence). V shed 4 bases, J shed 0 bases, and the junction held 8 bases outside the gene matches. CDR3 length: 16 residues. The CDR3 region is CASSPWTRSSTDTQYF. DNA for the CDR3: TGTGCCAGCAGCCCCTGGACTAGGTCTAGCACAGATACGCAGTATTTT.